These T cell receptor beta chains were read from a single sample in a study of beta chain features in type 1 diabetes. The data were produced by immunoSEQ multiplex PCR, yet TCRdb's version contains in-frame clones alone and is incomplete. There are approximately 170,000 clones in the sample; roughly 7.1% occur only once, and about 0.9% lies in the top ten. What was sequenced was central memory CD4+ T cells from blood. The receptors shown here come from a woman in her thirties or forties with type 1 diabetes. Each CDR3 is given with its conserved first and last residue. A D gene is named only where the DNA matches it firmly. Clone size is given for some rows only: seen once, a few or many times, or a class if the clone is expanded.

>TRBV5-6|many|TRBJ1-5|.
CASSKGDQPQHF
TGTGCCAGCAGCAAGGGAGATCAGCCCCAGCATTTT
>TRBV20-1|.|TRBJ2-7|.
CSASRGNEQYF
TGCAGTGCTAGTCGGGGGAACGAGCAGTACTTC
>TRBV10-3|few|TRBJ1-6|TRBD1
CAIRNTGGGSPLHF
TGTGCCATCAGGAATACAGGGGGCGGCTCACCCCTCCACTTT
>TRBV10-3|few|TRBJ2-6|TRBD1
CAIGDRDRGQIPVLTF
TGTGCCATCGGGGACAGGGACCGGGGCCAAATCCCCGTCCTGACTTTC
>TRBV29-1|few|TRBJ2-2|.
CSVGRRQDANTGELFF
TGCAGCGTTGGTCGGCGACAGGACGCAAACACCGGGGAGCTGTTTTTT
>TRBV7-9|.|TRBJ1-3|TRBD1
CASSLGQGPGNTIYF
TGTGCCAGCAGCTTAGGACAGGGACCTGGAAACACCATATATTTT
>TRBV15|.|TRBJ2-2|.
CATKEGANTGELFF
TGTGCCACCAAAGAGGGCGCGAACACCGGGGAGCTGTTTTTT
>TRBV2|few|TRBJ2-7|.
CASSDLREQYF
TGTGCCAGCAGTGATCTGCGGGAGCAGTACTTC
>TRBV9|few|TRBJ1-1|TRBD1
CASSPRDRAGTEAFF
TGTGCCAGCAGCCCGAGGGACAGGGCGGGCACTGAAGCTTTCTTT
>TRBV9|few|TRBJ2-7|TRBD1
CASSSRTGTYEQYF
TGTGCCAGCAGCTCACGGACAGGAACCTACGAGCAGTACTTC
>TRBV5-1|.|TRBJ1-3|TRBD1
CASSWDSGTGNTIYF
TGCGCCAGCAGCTGGGACAGTGGAACTGGAAACACCATATATTTT
>TRBV7-9|few|TRBJ1-5|TRBD1
CASSEGTGSQPQHF
TGTGCCAGCAGCGAAGGGACAGGGTCTCAGCCCCAGCATTTT
>TRBV5-4|few|TRBJ1-1|.
CASSFGSTEAFF
TGTGCCAGCAGCTTCGGTAGCACTGAAGCTTTCTTT
>TRBV19|few|TRBJ1-1|TRBD1
CASSFDRGTEAFF
TGTGCCAGTAGTTTTGACAGGGGCACTGAAGCTTTCTTT
>TRBV5-4|few|TRBJ2-6|.
CASSGRSISGANVLTF
TGTGCCAGCTCGGGTAGGAGCATCTCTGGGGCCAACGTCCTGACTTTC
>TRBV5-4|.|TRBJ2-7|TRBD1
CASSLGQVSSYEQYF
TGTGCCAGTTCCTTGGGACAGGTGAGCTCCTACGAGCAGTACTTC
>TRBV28|few|TRBJ1-2|TRBD1
CASSSTGGGSNYGYTF
TGTGCCAGCAGTTCGACAGGGGGAGGTTCTAACTATGGCTACACCTTC
>TRBV13|few|TRBJ2-7|.
CASSGLGLDYEQYF
TGTGCCAGCAGCGGCTTGGGCCTCGATTACGAGCAGTACTTC
>TRBV18|few|TRBJ2-5|TRBD2
CASSPREASTTQYF
TGTGCCAGCTCACCTCGGGAGGCAAGTACGACCCAGTACTTC
>TRBV7-6|.|TRBJ2-1|TRBD2
CASSPTSGRSNEQFF
TGTGCCAGCAGCCCGACTAGCGGGAGATCCAATGAGCAGTTCTTC
>TRBV2|few|TRBJ1-2|TRBD1
CASRTGGVNGYTF
TGTGCCAGCAGGACAGGGGGAGTAAATGGCTACACCTTC
>TRBV25-1|few|TRBJ2-5|.
CASSEYRPGETQYF
TGTGCCAGCAGTGAATACAGGCCGGGGGAGACCCAGTACTTC
>TRBV7-3|few|TRBJ1-2|.
CASSLTPRTDVGHGYTF
TGTGCCAGCAGCTTAACTCCTCGGACAGATGTGGGCCATGGCTACACCTTC
>TRBV10-3|.|TRBJ2-5|TRBD2
CAISVGAADGGETQYF
TGTGCCATCAGTGTGGGAGCCGCCGACGGGGGGGAGACCCAGTACTTC
>TRBV28|few|TRBJ2-3|.
CASPPAGFDTDTQYF
TGTGCCAGCCCGCCAGCGGGCTTTGACACAGATACGCAGTATTTT
>TRBV2|few|TRBJ2-7|TRBD2
CASSRTSGSYEQYF
TGTGCCAGCAGTAGGACTAGCGGGAGCTACGAGCAGTACTTC
>TRBV7-2|few|TRBJ2-6|TRBD1
CASSADRSGANVLTF
TGTGCCAGCAGCGCGGACAGGTCCGGGGCCAACGTCCTGACTTTC
>TRBV29-1|few|TRBJ2-5|TRBD2
CSALPPRRGAQETQYF
TGCAGCGCGTTACCCCCTAGGCGGGGGGCCCAAGAGACCCAGTACTTC
>TRBV6-6|many|TRBJ2-1|TRBD1
CASDRQGNNEQFF
TGTGCCAGCGATAGACAGGGAAACAATGAGCAGTTCTTC
>TRBV7-2|.|TRBJ2-4|.
CASSSTGIGAKNIQYF
TGTGCCAGCAGCTCCACGGGAATCGGAGCCAAAAACATTCAGTACTTC
>TRBV9|few|TRBJ2-6|TRBD1
CASSVAWTGSTGANVLTF
TGTGCCAGCAGCGTAGCGTGGACAGGGAGTACTGGGGCCAACGTCCTGACTTTC
>TRBV27|few|TRBJ2-3|.
CASNGAWSRGTDTQYF
TGTGCCAGCAATGGTGCATGGTCCAGGGGAACAGATACGCAGTATTTT
>TRBV28|.|TRBJ2-1|TRBD2
CASMEGGSYNEQFF
TGTGCCAGCATGGAGGGAGGGTCGTACAATGAGCAGTTCTTC
>TRBV2|.|TRBJ2-2|.
CASTQQNTGELFF
TGTGCCAGCACTCAACAGAACACCGGGGAGCTGTTTTTT
>TRBV7-2|.|TRBJ1-2|.
CASSGGAGGSYGYTF
TGTGCCAGCAGCGGAGGGGCTGGTGGGAGCTATGGCTACACCTTC
>TRBV9|.|TRBJ1-5|TRBD1
CASSVVGLTGGNQPQHF
TGTGCCAGCAGCGTAGTTGGATTGACAGGGGGCAATCAGCCCCAGCATTTT
>TRBV7-9|.|TRBJ1-3|.
CASSLTTGAGNTIYF
TGTGCCAGCAGCCTTACGACAGGAGCGGGAAACACCATATATTTT
>TRBV28|.|TRBJ2-7|.
CATRVYGSQSYEQYF
TGTGCCACCCGAGTTTACGGGAGTCAGTCCTACGAGCAGTACTTC
>TRBV30|few|TRBJ1-1|.
CAWSVRLDTEAFF
TGTGCCTGGAGTGTACGACTGGACACTGAAGCTTTCTTT
>TRBV7-2|.|TRBJ2-2|.
CASSITVNTGELFF
TGTGCCAGCAGCATTACAGTGAACACCGGGGAGCTGTTTTTT
>TRBV4-2|.|TRBJ2-1|.
CASSQDSTDNEQFF
TGTGCCAGCAGCCAAGATTCGACAGACAATGAGCAGTTCTTC
>TRBV9|many|TRBJ2-3|TRBD2
CASSVRAGDQGDTQYF
TGTGCCAGCAGCGTACGAGCGGGAGATCAGGGAGATACGCAGTATTTT
>TRBV7-8|.|TRBJ1-2|.
CASSLVQWAGLDGYTF
TGTGCCAGCAGCTTAGTTCAGTGGGCGGGTCTGGATGGCTACACCTTC
>TRBV28|many|TRBJ1-5|.
CASSPLRVRNQPQHF
TGTGCCAGCAGTCCTCTGCGGGTCCGCAATCAGCCCCAGCATTTT
>TRBV11-3|.|TRBJ2-3|TRBD2
CASSTTSGRWGDTQYF
TGTGCCAGCAGCACGACTAGCGGGAGATGGGGAGATACGCAGTATTTT
>TRBV10-3|few|TRBJ2-3|.
CAIRGTDSLGGDTQYF
TGTGCCATCAGGGGGACGGACTCGTTAGGGGGAGATACGCAGTATTTT
>TRBV29-1|.|TRBJ1-2|.
CSVEALWGNGYTF
TGCAGCGTTGAAGCCCTGTGGGGCAATGGCTACACCTTC
>TRBV6-1|many|TRBJ1-5|.
CASSEQGIGQPQHF
TGTGCCAGCAGTGAACAGGGGATCGGTCAGCCCCAGCATTTT
>TRBV5-1|few|TRBJ1-2|.
CASSLDPGANYGYTF
TGCGCCAGCAGCTTGGACCCCGGAGCTAACTATGGCTACACCTTC
>TRBV7-9|many|TRBJ2-7|.
CASSYSQGNEQYF
TGTGCCAGCAGCTACAGTCAGGGGAACGAGCAGTACTTC